A selection of T cell receptor beta chains follows, all from one sample in a study of OX40 agonist ivuxolimab in advanced cancers. Sequencing used immunoSEQ multiplex PCR; TCRdb keeps in-frame clones, though not all of them. This sample has more than 80,000 clones, with about 90% found just once. The sequences come from CD4+ or CD8+ T cells sorted from blood, collected in a trial of the OX40 agonist ivuxolimab. The receptors here all came from an adult with an advanced solid tumor such as melanoma, head and neck, liver or kidney cancer. The CDR3 runs from the conserved cysteine through the conserved F or W. A D gene is named only where the DNA matches it firmly. Where a row states a size, it is once, few, many or the class of an expanded clone; other rows omit it.

D gene	CDR3 length	clone size	V gene	J gene	CDR3 DNA	CDR3 protein
.	12	.	TRBV7-9	TRBJ2-5	TGTGCCAGCAGCCCTGCGATGGGGACCCAGTACTTC	CASSPAMGTQYF
TRBD1	14	.	TRBV10-3	TRBJ1-4	TGTGCCATCAGACGACAGGGGCCGACTGAAAAACTGTTTTTT	CAIRRQGPTEKLFF
.	17	.	TRBV4-1	TRBJ2-7	TGCGCCAGCAGCCAAGTGGGGACGGGACGGACGGCCTACGAGCAGTACTTC	CASSQVGTGRTAYEQYF
.	15	.	TRBV7-9	TRBJ2-3	TGTGCCAGCACGACCCCGCAGGAAGTCCGGGATACGCAGTATTTT	CASTTPQEVRDTQYF
.	14	.	TRBV19	TRBJ1-5	TGTGCCAGTAGTATCGACTTCAGCAATCAGCCCCAGCATTTT	CASSIDFSNQPQHF
TRBD1	15	.	TRBV2	TRBJ2-2	TGTGCCAGCAGTGAGGGGACAGGGATGGCCGGGGAGCTGTTTTTT	CASSEGTGMAGELFF
.	15	.	TRBV30	TRBJ1-3	TGTGCCTGGGCTCCCGACAGCAACTCTGGAAACACCATATATTTT	CAWAPDSNSGNTIYF
.	13	.	TRBV28	TRBJ1-5	TGTGCCAGCACATCCACTGATCGTCAGCCCCAGCATTTT	CASTSTDRQPQHF
.	13	.	TRBV15	TRBJ1-4	TGTGCCACCAAGGGGCAGACTAATGAAAAACTGTTTTTT	CATKGQTNEKLFF
.	10	.	TRBV19	TRBJ1-1	TGTGCCACCCGAAGGGGTGAAGCTTTCTTT	CATRRGEAFF
TRBD1	15	.	TRBV9	TRBJ1-1	TGTGCCAGCAGCGAGGGGACAGGGGTTAACACTGAAGCTTTCTTT	CASSEGTGVNTEAFF
.	15	.	TRBV4-2	TRBJ2-5	TGTGCCAGCAGCCAAGATTCGGACTATCGGCCTGAGCAGTACTTC	CASSQDSDYRPEQYF
TRBD2	15	.	TRBV27	TRBJ2-7	TGTGCCAGCAGTCCGGGACTAGCGGACTCCTACGAGCAGTACTTC	CASSPGLADSYEQYF
.	15	.	TRBV18	TRBJ1-1	TGTGCCAGCTCACCATATCCTCAGGGCGTCTCTGAAGCTTTCTTT	CASSPYPQGVSEAFF
TRBD2	14	.	TRBV29-1	TRBJ2-1	TGCAGCGTTCCCCGGCTAGCGGGTTTAAATGAGCAGTTCTTC	CSVPRLAGLNEQFF
.	18	.	TRBV7-9	TRBJ2-1	TGTGCCAGCAGCCTCCTGGGGGTAGCGGCTAGCTCCTACAATGAGCAGTTCTTC	CASSLLGVAASSYNEQFF
.	15	.	TRBV11-2	TRBJ2-1	TGTGCCAGCAGCTTAGTGAGGGGATCCTACAATGAGCAGTTCTTC	CASSLVRGSYNEQFF
.	15	few	TRBV4-1	TRBJ2-2	TGCGCCAGCAGCCATGATAAGGGGGACACCGGGGAGCTGTTTTTT	CASSHDKGDTGELFF
.	13	.	TRBV25-1	TRBJ2-7	TGTGCCAGCAGTGAAGGGGGCCCGGGGGAGCAGTACTTC	CASSEGGPGEQYF
.	14	.	TRBV12-5	TRBJ1-1	TGTGCTAGTGGTTGGACCAATAAGAACACTGAAGCTTTCTTT	CASGWTNKNTEAFF
TRBD1	14	.	TRBV27	TRBJ1-3	TGTGCCAGCAGTTGGACAGGGGCTGGAAACACCATATATTTT	CASSWTGAGNTIYF
TRBD1	15	.	TRBV5-1	TRBJ2-5	TGCGCCAGCAGCTTAATGACAGGGGCAGGGGAGACCCAGTACTTC	CASSLMTGAGETQYF
TRBD1	13	.	TRBV5-1	TRBJ1-5	TGCGCCAGCAGTGCCGACAGGGACCAGCCCCAGCATTTT	CASSADRDQPQHF
.	15	once	TRBV5-1	TRBJ1-3	TGCGCCAGCAGCCTCGGGACTGTGTCTGGAAACACCATATATTTT	CASSLGTVSGNTIYF
.	15	once	TRBV7-9	TRBJ1-4	TGTGCCAGCAGCTTAGGGCAGGGGATTAATGAAAAACTGTTTTTT	CASSLGQGINEKLFF
TRBD1	15	.	TRBV5-1	TRBJ1-4	TGCGCCAGCAGCTTGGACGGACAGGGGAGGGAAAAACTGTTTTTT	CASSLDGQGREKLFF
.	13	.	TRBV15	TRBJ1-2	TGTGCCACCAGCAGAGATTTAGGGACCCCCCCCACCTTC	CATSRDLGTPPTF
TRBD2	15	many	TRBV7-7	TRBJ2-1	TGTGCTAGCAGCCGCCGACTAGCGGGGGACAATGAGCAGTTCTTC	CASSRRLAGDNEQFF
TRBD2	15	.	TRBV18	TRBJ2-7	TGTGCCAGCTCACCAGTGGTAGCGGGTATCTACGAGCAGTACTTC	CASSPVVAGIYEQYF
TRBD1	16	.	TRBV9	TRBJ2-1	TGTGCCAGCAGCATCGGGACAGGGGATCCGGGACCCGCGCAGTTCTTC	CASSIGTGDPGPAQFF
.	13	.	TRBV9	TRBJ2-3	TGTGCCAGCAGCGTAGAATCGACAGATACGCAGTATTTT	CASSVESTDTQYF
.	14	.	TRBV9	TRBJ2-7	TGTGCCAGCAGCGTAGACGGGAGAGGGTACGAGCAGTACTTC	CASSVDGRGYEQYF
.	13	.	TRBV7-2	TRBJ2-7	TGTGCCAGCAGCTCCCCGGACGGCTACGAGCAGTACTTC	CASSSPDGYEQYF
.	12	.	TRBV5-4	TRBJ2-7	TGTGCCAGCAGCCTCCCCGGGGACGAGCAGTACTTC	CASSLPGDEQYF
.	15	.	TRBV28	TRBJ2-7	TGTGCCAGCAGCCGGGACCCGGGTCTCCCCTACGAGCAGTACTTC	CASSRDPGLPYEQYF
TRBD2	19	.	TRBV27	TRBJ2-1	TGTGCCACCATGACGACGCGGGAGGGCCGGGTCGGGTCCTACAATGAGCAGTTCTTC	CATMTTREGRVGSYNEQFF
.	15	.	TRBV4-1	TRBJ1-3	TGCGCCAGCAGCCAAGATCGAGGTGGGGGAAACACCATATATTTT	CASSQDRGGGNTIYF
.	15	.	TRBV5-1	TRBJ2-3	TGCGCCAGCAGCTTGGTACCAGCTAGCACAGATACGCAGTATTTT	CASSLVPASTDTQYF
TRBD1	12	.	TRBV6-5	TRBJ1-2	TGTGCCAGCAGACAAACAGGGGCCGGCTACACCTTC	CASRQTGAGYTF
.	15	once	TRBV10-3	TRBJ1-1	TGTGCCATCAGTGAGGGACACTCCCCGAACACTGAAGCTTTCTTT	CAISEGHSPNTEAFF
.	13	.	TRBV2	TRBJ1-5	TGTGCCAGCAGTGTGTGGGGGTATCAGCCCCAGCATTTT	CASSVWGYQPQHF
TRBD1	13	few	TRBV10-3	TRBJ1-3	TGTGCCATCAGGACAGGGGGCGGAAACACCATATATTTT	CAIRTGGGNTIYF
.	14	.	TRBV10-2	TRBJ2-7	TGCGCCAGCAGTGCGGGAGCGCATTTGTACGAGCAGTACTTC	CASSAGAHLYEQYF
.	11	.	TRBV18	TRBJ2-5	TGTGCCAGCTCACCAGCGGAGACCCAGTACTTC	CASSPAETQYF
.	16	once	TRBV12-1	TRBJ1-6	TGTGCCAGCAGCTATTCCCTTCGACAGGGGCGGGTGTCCCTCCACTTT	CASSYSLRQGRVSLHF
TRBD1	14	.	TRBV6-5	TRBJ2-7	TGTGCCAGCAGCCGACAGGGGCACTCCTACGAGCAGTACTTC	CASSRQGHSYEQYF
.	14	few	TRBV4-1	TRBJ1-5	TGCGCCAGCAGCCAAGAGTCTCTACATCAGCCCCAGCATTTT	CASSQESLHQPQHF
TRBD1	16	.	TRBV2	TRBJ1-2	TGTGCCAGCACCCCCCGGGGGACAGGGCGACTCTATGGCTACACCTTC	CASTPRGTGRLYGYTF
TRBD2	14	once	TRBV18	TRBJ2-7	TGTGCCAGCTCGCCTCGGGCGGGAGCCTACGAGCAGTACTTC	CASSPRAGAYEQYF
.	16	.	TRBV30	TRBJ1-3	TGTGCCTGGAGGGGGACGTCGCTTCTCTCTGGAAACACCATATATTTT	CAWRGTSLLSGNTIYF
.	13	.	TRBV2	TRBJ2-2	TGTGCCAGCAGGCTTCAAGTCACCGGGGAGCTGTTTTTT	CASRLQVTGELFF
.	16	.	TRBV11-2	TRBJ1-4	TGTGCCAGCAGCCCCCGATCTACAGCTAGGAATGAAAAACTGTTTTTT	CASSPRSTARNEKLFF
.	18	.	TRBV4-1	TRBJ2-7	TGCGCCAGCAGCCAAGAGGCGGGTCGGGGCCTGGGGACCTACGAGCAGTACTTC	CASSQEAGRGLGTYEQYF
.	16	.	TRBV9	TRBJ1-1	TGTGCCAGCAGCCCCCGAGGAGGGGCCGGGAACACTGAAGCTTTCTTT	CASSPRGGAGNTEAFF